Reported below is one TCR beta chain. It was RNA transcripts that yielded the amplified TCR beta CDR3 regions. The TCR CDR3 was amplified in a first-round RT-PCR using the HTBI primer set. TCRdb ran MiXCR on the multiplex PCR reads and lists one entry per CDR3 protein. The sample lists hundreds of thousands of distinct CDR3 sequences, 35% to 40% occurring once. This sample is part of a study of T cells in Graves' hyperthyroidism and ophthalmopathy. V was pared by 2 bases and J by 4 bases, with 12 bases between. In germline, CDR1 is SGHTA, CDR2 FQGNSA. The CDR3 has 14 residues. The V call is TRBV7-2, the J call TRBJ2-7; weak D call: TRBD2 (5 bases). What was sequenced was blood. This clonotype was sampled from a man younger than 35 with Graves' hyperthyroidism. CDR3 nucleotides: TGTGCCAGCAGCTTAAAGGCGGGCCTTTACGAGCAGTACTTC. This gives the protein CASSLKAGLYEQYF.